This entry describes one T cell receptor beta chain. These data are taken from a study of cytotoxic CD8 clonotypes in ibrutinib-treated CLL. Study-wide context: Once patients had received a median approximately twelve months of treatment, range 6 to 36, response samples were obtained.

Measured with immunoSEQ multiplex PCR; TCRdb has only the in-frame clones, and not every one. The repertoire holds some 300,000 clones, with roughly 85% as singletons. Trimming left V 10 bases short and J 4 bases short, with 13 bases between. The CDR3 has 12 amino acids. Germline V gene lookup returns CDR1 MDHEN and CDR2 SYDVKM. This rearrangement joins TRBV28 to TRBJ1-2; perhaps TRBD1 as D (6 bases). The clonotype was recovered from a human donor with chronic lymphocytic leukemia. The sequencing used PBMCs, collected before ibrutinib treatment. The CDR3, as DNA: TGTGCCACCACGGACAGCACCTATGGCTACACCTTC. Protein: CATTDSTYGYTF.